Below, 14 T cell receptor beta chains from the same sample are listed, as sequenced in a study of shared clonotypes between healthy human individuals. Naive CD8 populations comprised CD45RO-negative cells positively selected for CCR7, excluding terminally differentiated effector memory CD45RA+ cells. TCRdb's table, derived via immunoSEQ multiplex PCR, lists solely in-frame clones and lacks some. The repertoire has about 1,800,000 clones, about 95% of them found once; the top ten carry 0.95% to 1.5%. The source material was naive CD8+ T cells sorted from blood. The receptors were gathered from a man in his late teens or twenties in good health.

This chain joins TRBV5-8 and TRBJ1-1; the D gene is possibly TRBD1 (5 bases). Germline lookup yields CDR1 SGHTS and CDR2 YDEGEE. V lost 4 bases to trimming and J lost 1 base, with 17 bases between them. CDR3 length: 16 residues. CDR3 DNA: TGTGCCAGCAGCCTGAGGGGCGCGGGGGGGAACACTGAAGCTTTCTTT. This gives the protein CASSLRGAGGNTEAFF. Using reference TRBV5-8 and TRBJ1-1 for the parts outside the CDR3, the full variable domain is EAGVTQSPTHLIKTRGQQATLRCSPISGHTSVYWYQQALGLGLQFLLWYDEGEERNRGNFPPRFSGRQFPNYSSELNVNALELEDSALYLCASSLRGAGGNTEAFFGQGTRLTVV.

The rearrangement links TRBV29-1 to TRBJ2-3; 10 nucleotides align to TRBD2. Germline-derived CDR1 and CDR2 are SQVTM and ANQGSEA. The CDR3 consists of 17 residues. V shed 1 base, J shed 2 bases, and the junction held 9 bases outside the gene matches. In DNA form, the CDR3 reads TGCAGCGTTGAAGTGTTCGGGAGCGGGAGGGACACAGATACGCAGTATTTT. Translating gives CSVEVFGSGRDTDTQYF.

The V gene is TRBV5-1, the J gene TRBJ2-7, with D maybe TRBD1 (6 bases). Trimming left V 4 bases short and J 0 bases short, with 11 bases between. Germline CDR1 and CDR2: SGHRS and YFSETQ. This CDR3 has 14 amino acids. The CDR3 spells CASSPDRNSYEQYF. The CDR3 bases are TGCGCCAGCAGCCCCGACAGGAACTCCTACGAGCAGTACTTC.

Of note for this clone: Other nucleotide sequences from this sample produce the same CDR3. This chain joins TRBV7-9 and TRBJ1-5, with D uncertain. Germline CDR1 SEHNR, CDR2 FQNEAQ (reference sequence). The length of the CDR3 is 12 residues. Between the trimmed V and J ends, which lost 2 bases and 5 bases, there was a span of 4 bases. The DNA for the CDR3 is TGTGCCAGCAGCTTATACGATCAGCCCCAGCATTTT. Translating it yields CASSLYDQPQHF.

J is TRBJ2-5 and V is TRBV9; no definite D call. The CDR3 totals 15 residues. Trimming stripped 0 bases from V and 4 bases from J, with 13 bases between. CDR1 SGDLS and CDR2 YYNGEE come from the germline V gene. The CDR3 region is CASSVGLAPGETQYF. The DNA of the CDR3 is TGTGCCAGCAGCGTAGGGTTGGCCCCGGGAGAGACCCAGTACTTC.

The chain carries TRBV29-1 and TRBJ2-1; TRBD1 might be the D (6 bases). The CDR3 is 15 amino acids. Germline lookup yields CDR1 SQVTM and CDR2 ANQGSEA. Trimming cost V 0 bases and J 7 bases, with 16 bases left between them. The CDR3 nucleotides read TGCAGCGTTGAAGATAACACAGGGTTATGGAATGAGCAGTTCTTC. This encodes CSVEDNTGLWNEQFF.

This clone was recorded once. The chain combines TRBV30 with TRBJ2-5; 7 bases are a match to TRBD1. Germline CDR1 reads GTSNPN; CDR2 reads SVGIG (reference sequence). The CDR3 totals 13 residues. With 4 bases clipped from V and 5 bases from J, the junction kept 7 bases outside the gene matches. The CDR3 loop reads CAWTEGAEETQYF. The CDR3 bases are TGTGCCTGGACTGAGGGGGCCGAGGAGACCCAGTACTTC.

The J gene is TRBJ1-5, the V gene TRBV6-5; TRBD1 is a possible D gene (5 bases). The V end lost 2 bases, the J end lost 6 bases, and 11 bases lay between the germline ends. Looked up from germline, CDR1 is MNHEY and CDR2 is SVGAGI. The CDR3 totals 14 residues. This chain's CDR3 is CASSYAGNGQPQHF. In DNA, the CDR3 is TGTGCCAGCAGTTACGCAGGGAACGGTCAGCCCCAGCATTTT.

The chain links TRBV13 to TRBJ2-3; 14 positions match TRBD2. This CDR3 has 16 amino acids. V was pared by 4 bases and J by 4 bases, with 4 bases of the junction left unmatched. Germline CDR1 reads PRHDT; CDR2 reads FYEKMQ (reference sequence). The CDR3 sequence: CASSSLGLAGADTQYF. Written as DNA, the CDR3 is TGTGCCAGCAGCTCCCTGGGACTAGCGGGAGCAGATACGCAGTATTTT.

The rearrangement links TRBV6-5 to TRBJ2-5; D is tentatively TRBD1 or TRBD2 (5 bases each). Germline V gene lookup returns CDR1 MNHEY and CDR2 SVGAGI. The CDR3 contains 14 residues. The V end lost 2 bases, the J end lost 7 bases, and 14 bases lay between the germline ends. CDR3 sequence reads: CASSYGQGEGTQYF. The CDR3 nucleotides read TGTGCCAGCAGTTACGGTCAGGGCGAGGGGACCCAGTACTTC.

The CDR3 protein is CASSSEGSWNEQFF. The CDR3 coding sequence is TGTGCCAGCAGTTCCGAGGGGTCTTGGAATGAGCAGTTCTTC. The chain has TRBV27 and TRBJ2-1; D is tentatively TRBD1 or TRBD2 (5 bases each). The germline V gene has CDR1 MNHEY and CDR2 SMNVEV (reference sequence). The CDR3 totals 14 residues. Trimming left V 4 bases short and J 7 bases short, with 14 bases between.

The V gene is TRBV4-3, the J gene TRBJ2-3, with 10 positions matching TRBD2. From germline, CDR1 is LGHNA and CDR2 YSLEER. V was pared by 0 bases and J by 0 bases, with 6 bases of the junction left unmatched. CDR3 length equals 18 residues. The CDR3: CASSQDVAGGPSTDTQYF. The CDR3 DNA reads TGCGCCAGCAGCCAAGATGTAGCGGGGGGCCCTAGCACAGATACGCAGTATTTT.

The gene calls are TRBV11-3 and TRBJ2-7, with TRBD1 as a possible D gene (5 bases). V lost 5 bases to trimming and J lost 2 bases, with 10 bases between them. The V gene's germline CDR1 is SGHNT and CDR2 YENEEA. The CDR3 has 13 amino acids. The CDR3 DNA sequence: TGTGCCAGCAGCCAGGGTTGGGCCTACGAGCAGTACTTC. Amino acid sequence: CASSQGWAYEQYF. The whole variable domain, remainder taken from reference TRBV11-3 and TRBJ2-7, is EAGVVQSPRYKIIEKKQPVAFWCNPISGHNTLYWYLQNLGQGPELLIRYENEEAVDDSQLPKDRFSAERLKGVDSTLKIQPAELGDSAVYLCASSQGWAYEQYFGPGTRLTVT.

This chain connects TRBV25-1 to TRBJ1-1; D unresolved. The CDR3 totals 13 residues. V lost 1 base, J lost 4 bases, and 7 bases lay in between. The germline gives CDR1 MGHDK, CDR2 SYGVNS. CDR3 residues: CASSESGPTEAFF. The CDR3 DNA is TGTGCCAGCAGTGAATCTGGTCCCACTGAAGCTTTCTTT. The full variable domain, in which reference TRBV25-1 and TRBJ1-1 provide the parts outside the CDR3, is EADIYQTPRYLVIGTGKKITLECSQTMGHDKMYWYQQDPGMELHLIHYSYGVNSTEKGDLSSESTVSRIRTEHFPLTLESARPSHTSQYLCASSESGPTEAFFGQGTRLTVV.